This T cell receptor (beta chain) originates from a study of T cell changes during pregnancy in multiple sclerosis. Clones were sequenced by immunoSEQ multiplex PCR, and TCRdb holds only the in-frame ones, with some missing. The sample lists 91,000 or so clones, under 95% occurring once. The CDR3 contains 13 residues. The V end lost 2 bases, the J end lost 9 bases, and 11 bases lay between the germline ends. Germline CDR1 is SGHRS and CDR2 is YFSETQ. This clonotype was sampled from a female donor with multiple sclerosis, enrolled in a pregnancy study. Specimen: peripheral blood, collected after pregnancy. This chain joins TRBV5-1 and TRBJ1-4; D unresolved. CDR3 region: CASSFGGGKKLFF. The CDR3 DNA sequence: TGCGCCAGCAGCTTCGGTGGCGGGAAAAAACTGTTTTTT.